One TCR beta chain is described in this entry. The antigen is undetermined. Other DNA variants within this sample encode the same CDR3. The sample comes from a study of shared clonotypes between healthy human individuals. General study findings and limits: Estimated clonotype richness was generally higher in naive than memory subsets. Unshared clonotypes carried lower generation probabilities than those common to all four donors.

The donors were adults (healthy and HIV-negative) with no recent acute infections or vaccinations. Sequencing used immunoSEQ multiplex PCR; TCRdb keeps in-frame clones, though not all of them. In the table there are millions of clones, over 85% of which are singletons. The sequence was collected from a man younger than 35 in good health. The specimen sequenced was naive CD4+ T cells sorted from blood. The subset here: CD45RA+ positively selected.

The chain's CDR3 is CASSLGGFGNTIYF. The CDR3 coding sequence is TGCGCCAGCAGCTTGGGGGGGTTTGGAAACACCATATATTTT. The gene calls are TRBV5-1 and TRBJ1-3; D may be TRBD1 (5 bases). Germline-derived CDR1 and CDR2 are SGHRS and YFSETQ. The CDR3 sequence is 14 residues long. V was shortened by 0 bases and J by 3 bases, with 7 bases between the two germline ends.